These T cell receptor beta chains were read from a single sample in a study of T cells in Graves' hyperthyroidism and ophthalmopathy. MiXCR, applied by TCRdb to the multiplex PCR reads, yields one record per CDR3 protein. The table has roughly 570,000 distinct CDR3 sequences, about half seen once. The sequenced sample consisted of peripheral blood or thyroid tissue (not recorded which). All receptors derive from an adult woman with Graves' disease, either hyperthyroidism or ophthalmopathy (not recorded which). The CDR3 runs from the conserved cysteine through the conserved F or W. The D gene is left open where the match is weak. Clone size is not always given. Where it is, it says once, few, many or a class for expanded clones.

size | J | V | D | DNA | CDR3
. | TRBJ2-3 | TRBV2 | TRBD2 | TGTGCCAGCAGTGAATTTATTGGGACTAGCGGGAGTTGGACAGATACGCAGTATTTT | CASSEFIGTSGSWTDTQYF
many | TRBJ2-2 | TRBV5-1 | . | TGCGCCAGCAGCCGGGAAGTCTACACCGGGGAGCTGTTTTTT | CASSREVYTGELFF
many | TRBJ1-1 | TRBV5-1 | . | TGCGCCAGCAGACTTATGCTACAGGGCGATGAAGCTTTCTTT | CASRLMLQGDEAFF
. | TRBJ1-5 | TRBV10-3 | . | TGTGCCATCAGTCCCGAAGAGAATCAGCCCCAGCATTTT | CAISPEENQPQHF
. | TRBJ2-6 | TRBV7-8 | . | TGTGCCAGCAGCCGCCGCCATGGGCCCGAAGCTTTC | CASSRRHGPEAF
many | TRBJ2-7 | TRBV20-1 | . | TGCAGTGCAAAGAACAGGGATGTTGTCTACGAGCAGTACTTC | CSAKNRDVVYEQYF
. | TRBJ1-1 | TRBV9 | . | TGTGCCAGTAGTCACCATGAGGCGTACACTGAAGCTTTCTTT | CASSHHEAYTEAFF
few | TRBJ1-5 | TRBV2 | . | TGTGCCAGCTCTCTGGAGGGAATGGGCAATCAGCCCCAGCATTTT | CASSLEGMGNQPQHF
. | TRBJ1-6 | TRBV12-3/TRBV12-4 | . | TGTGCCAGCAGTCCAGGCCCGGACAGAGATTCACCCCTCCACTTT | CASSPGPDRDSPLHF
many | TRBJ1-2 | TRBV10-3 | . | TGTGCCATCAGTGAAGTTGGGTATAGCTATGGCTACACCTTC | CAISEVGYSYGYTF
. | TRBJ1-2 | TRBV12-3/TRBV12-4 | TRBD1 | TGTGCCATCAGCCTCACAGGGGGAACTATCTATGGCTACACCTTC | CAISLTGGTIYGYTF
few | TRBJ2-2 | TRBV12-5 | . | TGTGCTAGTGGTTTTGCTTCTACAGGTGGCGATCCCGGGGAGCTGTTTTTT | CASGFASTGGDPGELFF
few | TRBJ2-5 | TRBV28 | TRBD1 | TGTGCCAGCAGTTCTACCGGGACAGGGAATTCGGAGACCCAGTACTTC | CASSSTGTGNSETQYF
many | TRBJ1-3 | TRBV10-3 | . | TGTGCCACCCGGACAGACTTACCTGGAAACACCATATATTTT | CATRTDLPGNTIYF
. | TRBJ1-5 | TRBV7-8 | . | TGTGCCAGCAGCTTATGGGCGGGGGACGTCAATCAGCCCCAGCATTTT | CASSLWAGDVNQPQHF
. | TRBJ1-3 | TRBV10-3 | . | TGTGCCATCAGAGAACAGGGTTTGGGAAACACCATATATTTT | CAIREQGLGNTIYF
many | TRBJ2-5 | TRBV5-1 | TRBD1 | TGCGCCAGCAGCTTGGCACAGGGGGCTGGTGAGACCCAGTACTTC | CASSLAQGAGETQYF
many | TRBJ1-6 | TRBV6-2/TRBV6-3 | . | TGTGCCAGCAGTCTAGCGTTGGGGCGAAATAATTCACCCCTCCACTTT | CASSLALGRNNSPLHF